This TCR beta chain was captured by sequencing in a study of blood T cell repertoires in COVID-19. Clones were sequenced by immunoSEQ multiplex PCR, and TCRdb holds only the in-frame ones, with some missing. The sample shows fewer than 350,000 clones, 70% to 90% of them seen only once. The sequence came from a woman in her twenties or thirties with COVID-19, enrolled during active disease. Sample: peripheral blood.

This CDR3 is CASSIRTGVNTEAFF. In DNA form, the CDR3 reads TGTGCCAGCAGTATCCGGACAGGGGTGAACACTGAAGCTTTCTTT. The chain links TRBV6-5 to TRBJ1-1, with TRBD1 matching 9 bases. This CDR3 comprises 15 residues. Germline lookup yields CDR1 MNHEY and CDR2 SVGAGI. The trim removed 5 bases at V and 0 bases at J, leaving 4 bases unmatched.